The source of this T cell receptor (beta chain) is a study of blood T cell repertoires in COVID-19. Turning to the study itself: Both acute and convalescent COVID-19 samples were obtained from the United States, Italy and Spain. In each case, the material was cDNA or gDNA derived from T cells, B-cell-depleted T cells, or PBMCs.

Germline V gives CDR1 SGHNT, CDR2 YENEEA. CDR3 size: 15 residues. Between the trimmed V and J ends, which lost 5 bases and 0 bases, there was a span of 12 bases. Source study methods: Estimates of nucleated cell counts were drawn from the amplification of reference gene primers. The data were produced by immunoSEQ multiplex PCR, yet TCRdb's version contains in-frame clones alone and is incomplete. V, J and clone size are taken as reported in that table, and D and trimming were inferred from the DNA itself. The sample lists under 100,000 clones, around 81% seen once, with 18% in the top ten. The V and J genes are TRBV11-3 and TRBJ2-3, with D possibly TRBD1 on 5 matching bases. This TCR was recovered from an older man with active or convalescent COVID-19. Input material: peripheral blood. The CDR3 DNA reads TGTGCCAGCAGCCGGACACCACTTAGCACAGATACGCAGTATTTT. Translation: CASSRTPLSTDTQYF.